Listed below are T cell receptor beta chains from one sample, sequenced in a study of cytomegalovirus exposure and HLA in healthy donors. The repertoire was sequenced with immunoSEQ multiplex PCR; TCRdb's copy has only in-frame clones and lacks some. The table lists approximately 130,000 clones, about 85% of them singletons, with approximately 1.7% in the top ten. Specimen: PBMCs. The receptors were sampled from a boy between 10 and 17 years old in good health and CMV-seronegative. The CDR3 runs from the conserved cysteine through the conserved F or W. The D gene is left open where the match is weak. Clone size, where shown, is once, few, many, or a class for clones that have expanded.

J gene	D gene	clone size	V gene	CDR3 DNA	CDR3 protein
TRBJ1-2	TRBD1	-	TRBV6-1	TGTGCCAGCAGGGACAGGAGCTATGGCTACACCTTC	CASRDRSYGYTF
TRBJ2-3	TRBD2	-	TRBV6-4	TGTGCCAGCAGAGAGCGGGAGTCGGATACGCAGTATTTT	CASRERESDTQYF
TRBJ2-3	-	-	TRBV11-2	TGTGCCAGCAGCTTAGGGACTAGCACAGATACGCAGTATTTT	CASSLGTSTDTQYF
TRBJ2-7	TRBD1	-	TRBV29-1	TGCAGCCTCCGGGACAGCGCCTACGAGCAGTACTTC	CSLRDSAYEQYF
TRBJ2-7	TRBD1	-	TRBV25-1	TGTGCCAGCACCGAAACGACAGGGGGCGCGGGGGAGCAGTACTTC	CASTETTGGAGEQYF
TRBJ2-3	TRBD2	-	TRBV2	TGTGCCAGCAGTGCTCTAGCGGGAGGTACCACAGATACGCAGTATTTT	CASSALAGGTTDTQYF
TRBJ2-7	-	-	TRBV2	TGTGCCAGCAGCGAACGCACAGGCGGTGGGTACGAGCAGTACTTC	CASSERTGGGYEQYF
TRBJ1-1	-	few	TRBV6-1	TGTGCCAGCAGTGAAGCGCTGGGGACACCAAAAGCTTTCTTT	CASSEALGTPKAFF
TRBJ2-1	-	-	TRBV25-1	TGTGCCAGCAGTGATGTGGGCCACTCCTACAATGAGCAGTTCTTC	CASSDVGHSYNEQFF
TRBJ2-3	-	-	TRBV30	TGTGCCTGGAGTGGGTCAGTTAACACAGATACGCAGTATTTT	CAWSGSVNTDTQYF
TRBJ2-5	TRBD1	-	TRBV4-1	TGCGCCAGCAGCCTTTCGGACAGGGGAGGACAAGAGACCCAGTACTTC	CASSLSDRGGQETQYF
TRBJ2-7	TRBD2	-	TRBV7-2	TGTGCCAGCAGCTTAGGACTAGCGGGGACCTACGAGCAGTACTTC	CASSLGLAGTYEQYF
TRBJ2-4	-	-	TRBV5-5	TGTGCCAGCAGCTTGAGACAGGCGGGAAACATTCAGTACTTC	CASSLRQAGNIQYF
TRBJ2-2	-	-	TRBV29-1	TGCAGCGTTAGGGGGGGAAACACCGGGGAGCTGTTTTTT	CSVRGGNTGELFF
TRBJ1-1	-	few	TRBV5-6	TGTGCCAGCAGCCAGAATTGGGGAGGAACTGAAGCTTTCTTT	CASSQNWGGTEAFF
TRBJ2-1	-	-	TRBV6-5	TGTGCCAGCAGTTATGGACAGTACAATGAGCAGTTCTTC	CASSYGQYNEQFF
TRBJ2-5	-	-	TRBV6-5	TGTGCCAGCAGTATCAAAGAGACCCAGTACTTC	CASSIKETQYF
TRBJ2-7	TRBD2	few	TRBV6-5	TGTGCCAGCAGGGCCACTAGCGGGAGAATATACGAGCAGTACTTC	CASRATSGRIYEQYF
TRBJ2-5	TRBD2	-	TRBV5-4	TGTGCCAGCAGCTCGTACGGACTAGCGGGACAAGAGACCCAGTACTTC	CASSSYGLAGQETQYF
TRBJ1-1	TRBD1	few	TRBV6-1	TGTGCCAGCAGTGGGGACAGGGGAGTAACTGAAGCTTTCTTT	CASSGDRGVTEAFF
TRBJ2-5	TRBD2	-	TRBV4-1	TGCGCCAGCAGCCAGGGACTAGCGGTGGAGACCCAGTACTTC	CASSQGLAVETQYF
TRBJ2-7	-	-	TRBV5-1	TGCGCCAGCAGCTTGGAAGGCAGGGGATTGTACGAGCAGTACTTC	CASSLEGRGLYEQYF
TRBJ2-4	TRBD1	once	TRBV30	TGTGCCTGGAGTGCGGACAGGGGGGGCATTCAGTACTTC	CAWSADRGGIQYF
TRBJ2-1	-	once	TRBV10-3	TGTGCCATCAGTGAGTCGGAGGGTAGCGATGAGCAGTTCTTC	CAISESEGSDEQFF
TRBJ2-2	-	once	TRBV4-3	-	CASSQFFGSNTGELFF
TRBJ2-2	-	once	TRBV27	TGTGCCAGCACCCCTTTGGGGAGACCCCCAACCGGGGAGCTGTTTTTT	CASTPLGRPPTGELFF
TRBJ1-6	TRBD1	-	TRBV11-1	TGTGCCAGCAGCTTTGGCGGGACAGGGGATCCACCCCTCCACTTT	CASSFGGTGDPPLHF
TRBJ2-5	TRBD2	-	TRBV5-3	TGTGCCAGAAGCCTCATAGCGGGGAGCCAAGAGACCCAGTACTTC	CARSLIAGSQETQYF
TRBJ1-1	-	few	TRBV7-9	TGTGCCAGCAGCAGGACGGGGGTGACTGAAGCTTTCTTT	CASSRTGVTEAFF
TRBJ2-1	TRBD2	-	TRBV2	TGTGCCAGTACGGGGGGGGACTCCTACAATGAGCAGTTCTTC	CASTGGDSYNEQFF
TRBJ2-1	TRBD2	-	TRBV19	TGTGCCAGTACCGGGACTAGCGGCTTCACCCCGCAGTTCTTC	CASTGTSGFTPQFF
TRBJ2-1	TRBD1	-	TRBV29-1	TGCAGCGTTGACCCCAGGGGGCGGGGTGAGCAGTTCTTC	CSVDPRGRGEQFF
TRBJ2-1	-	-	TRBV18	TGTGCCAGCTCACCGGGGAGTGAGCAGTTCTTC	CASSPGSEQFF
TRBJ2-7	-	-	TRBV25-1	TGTGCCAGCAGTGAAACCCTGACACTAGGAGAGTACTTC	CASSETLTLGEYF
TRBJ1-5	-	few	TRBV4-3	TGCGCCAGCAGCCAAGATGGGCCGACCAGCAATCAGCCCCAGCATTTT	CASSQDGPTSNQPQHF
TRBJ1-1	TRBD1	-	TRBV7-9	TGTGCCAGCTCACAGGGGGCGAACACTGAAGCTTTCTTT	CASSQGANTEAFF
TRBJ2-7	-	-	TRBV21-1	TGTGCCAGCAGCAAAAGAGGGAGGATGGACAGGGAGTTCTACGAGCAGTACTTC	CASSKRGRMDREFYEQYF
TRBJ2-3	TRBD2	-	TRBV5-1	TGCGCCAGCAGCGGGGGCGGACTAGCGGGTCCAGATACGCAGTATTTT	CASSGGGLAGPDTQYF
TRBJ2-7	TRBD2	-	TRBV11-1	TGTGCCAGCAGCGTGGGACTAGCGGGGGATTACGAGCAGTACTTC	CASSVGLAGDYEQYF
TRBJ2-2	-	-	TRBV7-7	TGTGCCAGCAGCTTAGCGCTCGGCGGGGAGCTGTTTTTT	CASSLALGGELFF
TRBJ2-5	TRBD1	-	TRBV5-1	TGCGCCAGCAGCCCGGGACAGCCCCTAGAGACCCAGTACTTC	CASSPGQPLETQYF
TRBJ2-1	TRBD2	-	TRBV2	TGTGCCAGCAGGCCTAGCGGGGTGTACAATGAGCAGTTCTTC	CASRPSGVYNEQFF
TRBJ1-6	TRBD1	-	TRBV4-2	TGTGCCAGCAGCCAAGATGCGGGACAGAGCTCCTATAATTCACCCCTCCACTTT	CASSQDAGQSSYNSPLHF
TRBJ1-5	-	-	TRBV30	TGTGCCTGGAGTGTACTCGGGGAATCACCCCAGCATTTT	CAWSVLGESPQHF
TRBJ1-4	-	-	TRBV5-1	TGCGCCAGCAGCCCTGAGGCCGCAACTAATGAAAAACTGTTTTTT	CASSPEAATNEKLFF
TRBJ2-7	-	-	TRBV29-1	TGCAGCGCCCAAGGGCGGGACCGCGAGCAGTACTTC	CSAQGRDREQYF